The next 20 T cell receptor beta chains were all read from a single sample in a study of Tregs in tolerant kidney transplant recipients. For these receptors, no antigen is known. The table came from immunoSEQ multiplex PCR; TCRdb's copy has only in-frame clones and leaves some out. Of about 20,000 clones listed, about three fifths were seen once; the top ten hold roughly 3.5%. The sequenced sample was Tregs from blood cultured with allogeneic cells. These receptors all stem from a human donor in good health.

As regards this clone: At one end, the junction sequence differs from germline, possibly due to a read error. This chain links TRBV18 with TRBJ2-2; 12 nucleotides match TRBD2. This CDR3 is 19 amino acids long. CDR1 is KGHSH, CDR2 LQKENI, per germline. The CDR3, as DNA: TGTGCCAGCTCACCACTCCGACTAGCGGGAGAGTGGACCACCCGGGAGCTGTTTTTT. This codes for CASSPLRLAGEWTTRELFF. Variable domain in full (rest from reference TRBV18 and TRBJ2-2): NAGVMQNPRHLVRRRGQEARLRCSPMKGHSHVYWYRQLPEEGLKFMVYLQKENIIDESGMPKERFSAEFPKEGPSILRIQQVVRGDSAAYFCASSPLRLAGEWTTRELFFGEGSRLTVL.

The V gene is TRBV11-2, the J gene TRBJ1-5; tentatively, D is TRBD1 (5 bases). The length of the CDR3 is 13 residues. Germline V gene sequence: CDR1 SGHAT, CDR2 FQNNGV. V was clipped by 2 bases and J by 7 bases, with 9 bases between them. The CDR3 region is CASSLQGWQPQHF. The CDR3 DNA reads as TGTGCCAGCAGCTTACAGGGTTGGCAGCCCCAGCATTTT.

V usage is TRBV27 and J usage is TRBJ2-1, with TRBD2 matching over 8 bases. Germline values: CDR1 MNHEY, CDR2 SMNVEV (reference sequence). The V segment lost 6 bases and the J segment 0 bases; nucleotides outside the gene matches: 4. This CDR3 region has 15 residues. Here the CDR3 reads CASRLAGSSYNEQFF. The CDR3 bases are TGTGCCAGCAGATTAGCGGGAAGCTCCTACAATGAGCAGTTCTTC.

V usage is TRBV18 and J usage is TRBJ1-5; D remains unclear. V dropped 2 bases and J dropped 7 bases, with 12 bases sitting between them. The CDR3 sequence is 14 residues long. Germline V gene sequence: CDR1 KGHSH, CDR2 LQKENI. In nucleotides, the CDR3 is TGTGCCAGCTCACCAAACCAACGCGGGCAGCCCCAGCATTTT. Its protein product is CASSPNQRGQPQHF.

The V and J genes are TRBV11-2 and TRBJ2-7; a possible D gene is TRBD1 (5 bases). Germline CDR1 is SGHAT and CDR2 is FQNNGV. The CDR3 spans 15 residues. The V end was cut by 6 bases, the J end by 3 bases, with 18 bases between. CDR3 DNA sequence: TGTGCCAGCAGAAGCTTTAGGGGCCTCGGCTACGAGCAGTACTTC. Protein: CASRSFRGLGYEQYF. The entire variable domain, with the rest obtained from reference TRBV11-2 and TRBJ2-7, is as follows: EAGVAQSPRYKIIEKRQSVAFWCNPISGHATLYWYQQILGQGPKLLIQFQNNGVVDDSQLPKDRFSAERLKGVDSTLKIQPAKLEDSAVYLCASRSFRGLGYEQYFGPGTRLTVT.

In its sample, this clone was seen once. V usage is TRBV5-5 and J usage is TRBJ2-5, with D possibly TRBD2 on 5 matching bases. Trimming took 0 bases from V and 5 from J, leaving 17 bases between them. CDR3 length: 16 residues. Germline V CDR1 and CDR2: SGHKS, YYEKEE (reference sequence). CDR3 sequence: CASSLGRGVIWETQYF. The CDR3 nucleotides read TGTGCCAGCAGCTTGGGACGGGGAGTAATATGGGAGACCCAGTACTTC.

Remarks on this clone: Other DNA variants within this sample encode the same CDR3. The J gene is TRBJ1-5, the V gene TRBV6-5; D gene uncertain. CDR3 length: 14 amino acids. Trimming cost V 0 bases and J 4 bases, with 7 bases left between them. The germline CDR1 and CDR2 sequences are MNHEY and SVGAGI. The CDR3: CASSYSTRNQPQHF. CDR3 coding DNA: TGTGCCAGCAGTTACTCGACAAGGAATCAGCCCCAGCATTTT.

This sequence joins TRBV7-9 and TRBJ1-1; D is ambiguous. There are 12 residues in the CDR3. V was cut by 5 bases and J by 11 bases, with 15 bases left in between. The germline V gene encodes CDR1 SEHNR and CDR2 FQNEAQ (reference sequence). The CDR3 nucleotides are TGTGCCAGCAGCCATCCCAACACGGGCGCTTTCTTT. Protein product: CASSHPNTGAFF.

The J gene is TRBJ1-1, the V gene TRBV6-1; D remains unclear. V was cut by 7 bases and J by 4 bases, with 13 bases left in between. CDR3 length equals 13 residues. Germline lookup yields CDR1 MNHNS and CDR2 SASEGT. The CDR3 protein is CASNSWAGTEAFF. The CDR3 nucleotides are TGTGCCAGCAACTCCTGGGCGGGCACTGAAGCTTTCTTT.

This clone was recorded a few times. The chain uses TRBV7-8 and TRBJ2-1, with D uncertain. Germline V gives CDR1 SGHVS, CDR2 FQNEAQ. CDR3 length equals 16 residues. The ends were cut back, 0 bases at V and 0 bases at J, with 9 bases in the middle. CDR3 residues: CASSLASWDSYNEQFF. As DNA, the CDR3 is TGTGCCAGCAGCTTAGCGTCGTGGGACTCCTACAATGAGCAGTTCTTC.

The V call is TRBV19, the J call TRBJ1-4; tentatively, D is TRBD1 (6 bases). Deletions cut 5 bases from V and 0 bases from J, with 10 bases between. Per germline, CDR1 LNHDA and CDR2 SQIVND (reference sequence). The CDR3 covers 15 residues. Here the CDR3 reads CASSRDKTTNEKLFF. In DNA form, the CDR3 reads TGTGCCAGTAGTCGGGACAAGACAACTAATGAAAAACTGTTTTTT. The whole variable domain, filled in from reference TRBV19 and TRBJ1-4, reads DGGITQSPKYLFRKEGQNVTLSCEQNLNHDAMYWYRQDPGQGLRLIYYSQIVNDFQKGDIAEGYSVSREKKESFPLTVTSAQKNPTAFYLCASSRDKTTNEKLFFGSGTQLSVL.

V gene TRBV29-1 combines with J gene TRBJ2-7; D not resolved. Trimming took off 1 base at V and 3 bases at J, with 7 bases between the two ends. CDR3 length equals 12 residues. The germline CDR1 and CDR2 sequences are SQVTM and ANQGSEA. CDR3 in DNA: TGCAGCGTTGAAGGTACCCACTACGAGCAGTACTTC. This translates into CSVEGTHYEQYF.

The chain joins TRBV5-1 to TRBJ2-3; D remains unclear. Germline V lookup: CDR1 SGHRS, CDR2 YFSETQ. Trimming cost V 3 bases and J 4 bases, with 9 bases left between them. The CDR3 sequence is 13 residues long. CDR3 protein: CASSSDSSDTQYF. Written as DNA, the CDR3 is TGCGCCAGCAGCTCCGATTCTTCAGATACGCAGTATTTT.

The CDR3 here is CASMTTGQGLHIQYF. The CDR3, as DNA: TGTGCCAGCATGACGACAGGACAGGGCTTACACATTCAGTACTTC. The rearrangement links TRBV6-1 to TRBJ2-4; the match to TRBD1 covers 8 bases. Germline values: CDR1 MNHNS, CDR2 SASEGT. The CDR3 loop spans 15 amino acids. The trim removed 7 bases at V and 8 bases at J, leaving 13 bases unmatched.

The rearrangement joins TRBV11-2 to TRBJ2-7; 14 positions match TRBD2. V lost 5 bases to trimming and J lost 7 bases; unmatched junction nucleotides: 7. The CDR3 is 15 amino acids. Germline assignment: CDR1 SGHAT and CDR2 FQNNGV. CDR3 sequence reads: CASSAGLAGAGEQYF. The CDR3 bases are TGTGCCAGCAGCGCGGGACTAGCGGGAGCGGGTGAGCAGTACTTC.

The CDR3 spells CASSVALGGSPLHF. The CDR3 DNA reads TGTGCCAGCAGCGTAGCTTTGGGGGGGTCACCCCTCCACTTT. This chain links TRBV9 with TRBJ1-6; possible D gene TRBD1, 5 bases. V was pared by 0 bases and J by 10 bases, with 11 bases between. Germline CDR1 is SGDLS and CDR2 is YYNGEE. The CDR3 is 14 residues long.

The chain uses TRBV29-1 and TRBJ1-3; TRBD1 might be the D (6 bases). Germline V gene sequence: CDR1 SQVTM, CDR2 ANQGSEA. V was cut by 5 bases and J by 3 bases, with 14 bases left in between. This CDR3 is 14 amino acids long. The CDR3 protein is CSVHKQGFGNTIYF. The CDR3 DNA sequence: TGCAGCGTTCACAAACAGGGATTTGGAAACACCATATATTTT.

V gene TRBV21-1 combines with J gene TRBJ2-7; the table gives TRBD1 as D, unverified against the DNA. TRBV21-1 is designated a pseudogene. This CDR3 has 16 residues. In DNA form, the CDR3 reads TGTGCCAGCAGCAAACCCCAGGGACAGGGTATTTACGAGCAGTACTTC. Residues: CASSKPQGQGIYEQYF.

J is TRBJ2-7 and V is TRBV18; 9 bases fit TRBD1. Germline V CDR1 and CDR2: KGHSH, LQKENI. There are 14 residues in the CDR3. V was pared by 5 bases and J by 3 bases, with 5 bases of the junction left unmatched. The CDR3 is CASSGQGIYYEQYF. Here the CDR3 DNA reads TGTGCCAGCTCAGGACAGGGGATTTACTACGAGCAGTACTTC.

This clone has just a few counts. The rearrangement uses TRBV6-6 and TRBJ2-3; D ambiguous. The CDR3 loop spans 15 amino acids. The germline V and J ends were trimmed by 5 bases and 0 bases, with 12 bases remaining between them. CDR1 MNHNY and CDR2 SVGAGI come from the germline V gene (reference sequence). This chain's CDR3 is CASSLRYSSTDTQYF. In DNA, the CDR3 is TGTGCCAGCAGTCTTCGCTACAGTAGCACAGATACGCAGTATTTT.